Listed here are 25 T cell receptor beta chains from one sample, sequenced in a study of a mutant IDH1 vaccine in newly diagnosed glioma. No antigen has been assigned to these receptors. Time point of the sample: week 11, during vaccination. The study gave 300 ug of mutant IDH1 20-mer peptide per vaccine dose, with topical imiquimod. Repertoires were generated with immunoSEQ multiplex PCR, while TCRdb's copy carries only in-frame clones and drops some. The data hold more than 50,000 clones, with over 70% observed a single time. Here the sequenced sample was PBMCs, taken from a glioma patient whose treatment included an IDH1 peptide vaccine. Receptors originate from a man aged 45-65 years with glioma.

The chain combines TRBV5-6 with TRBJ2-7; D could derive from TRBD1 or TRBD2 (5 bases each). Germline-derived CDR1 and CDR2 are SGHDT and YYEEEE. The CDR3 spans 19 residues. V lost 5 bases, J lost 6 bases, and 33 bases lay in between. CDR3 DNA sequence: TGTGCCAGCAGGCGAGGGGTCCCTTTGGATCCTACTTTTAGTTTCGAGCAGTACTTC. Protein sequence: CASRRGVPLDPTFSFEQYF.

The chain recombines TRBV15 with TRBJ2-1; 7 bases align to TRBD2. In germline, CDR1 is LNHNV, CDR2 YYDKDF (reference sequence). This CDR3 region has 15 residues. With 0 bases clipped from V and 5 bases from J, the junction kept 4 bases outside the gene matches. In DNA form, the CDR3 reads TGTGCCACCAGCAGAGATCGGCTAGCGGACAATGAGCAGTTCTTC. It yields the protein CATSRDRLADNEQFF.

The V and J genes are TRBV28 and TRBJ1-2, with D perhaps TRBD1 (6 bases). Germline lookup yields CDR1 MDHEN and CDR2 SYDVKM. The length of the CDR3 is 14 residues. Trimming removed 7 bases at V and 6 bases at J, with 18 bases between. The DNA of the CDR3 is TGTGCCAGCATCCTGACAGGATCCCTCGATGGCTACACCTTC. As protein: CASILTGSLDGYTF.

This clone was counted a single time. The rearrangement uses TRBV7-8 and TRBJ2-2, with D tentatively TRBD1 (5 bases). The CDR3 totals 16 residues. Germline assignment: CDR1 SGHVS and CDR2 FQNEAQ. Between the trimmed V and J ends, which lost 0 bases and 0 bases, there was a span of 8 bases. The CDR3 reads CASSLAGPSNTGELFF. CDR3 coding DNA: TGTGCCAGCAGCTTAGCGGGGCCCTCGAACACCGGGGAGCTGTTTTTT.

In its sample, this clone was seen a few times. The genes are TRBV14 and TRBJ1-4, with D hard to call. V was trimmed by 4 bases and J by 6 bases, leaving 9 bases between them. Germline V gene sequence: CDR1 SGHDN, CDR2 FVKESK. The CDR3 sequence is 13 residues long. CDR3 sequence: CASSLMPDEKLFF. DNA of the CDR3: TGTGCCAGCAGCCTCATGCCAGATGAAAAACTGTTTTTT.

Details on this clone: One end of the junction varies from germline; a read error may be responsible. The CDR3 nucleotides read TGCGCCAGCAGCCAAGATACGCCTATTGTAGGCTTGGGCGGCAATCAGCCTCAGCATTTT. Protein sequence: CASSQDTPIVGLGGNQPQHF. V usage is TRBV4-1 and J usage is TRBJ1-5; D is uncertain. The CDR3 has 20 residues. Per germline, CDR1 MGHRA and CDR2 YSYEKL.

This clone turned up a few times. This CDR3 is CASQAGYSNQPQHF. The CDR3 nucleotides are TGTGCCAGCCAGGCCGGTTATAGCAATCAGCCCCAGCATTTT. This chain joins TRBV7-9 and TRBJ1-5; D gene unclear. The CDR3 contains 14 residues. Germline V lookup: CDR1 SEHNR, CDR2 FQNEAQ (reference sequence). Trimming left V 8 bases short and J 0 bases short, with 11 bases between.

V and J are TRBV28 and TRBJ1-1, with a weak D call TRBD1 (5 bases). Germline V gives CDR1 MDHEN, CDR2 SYDVKM. Trimming pared 8 bases from V and 1 base from J, leaving 11 bases between. The CDR3 totals 13 residues. CDR3 sequence (DNA): TGTGCCAGCGCTTCCACAGGGAACACTGAAGCTTTCTTT. Its protein is CASASTGNTEAFF.

This sequence joins TRBV7-9 and TRBJ1-3; perhaps TRBD1 as D (5 bases). CDR1 is SEHNR, CDR2 FQNEAQ, per germline (reference sequence). V was pared by 0 bases and J by 0 bases, with 9 bases between. This CDR3 has 16 residues. The CDR3 here is CASSLAGQNSGNTIYF. CDR3 bases: TGTGCCAGCAGCTTAGCGGGGCAGAACTCTGGAAACACCATATATTTT. Variable domain in full (rest from reference TRBV7-9 and TRBJ1-3): DTGVSQNPRHKITKRGQNVTFRCDPISEHNRLYWYRQTLGQGPEFLTYFQNEAQLEKSRLLSDRFSAERPKGSFSTLEIQRTEQGDSAMYLCASSLAGQNSGNTIYFGEGSWLTVV.

The chain employs TRBV4-3 and TRBJ2-3; 10 positions match TRBD1. Unmatched junction bases numbered 4, after V lost 3 bases and J lost 4 bases. This CDR3 spans 15 amino acids. CDR1 LGHNA and CDR2 YSLEER come from the germline V gene. CDR3 coding DNA: TGCGCCAGCAGCCAGGGGACAGGGGAGGCAGATACGCAGTATTTT. It translates to CASSQGTGEADTQYF.

This chain joins TRBV29-1 and TRBJ1-2; D not certain. V was pared by 3 bases and J by 7 bases, with 18 bases between. This CDR3 is 14 amino acids long. Germline V gene data show CDR1 as SQVTM and CDR2 as ANQGSEA. The CDR3 loop reads CSVERRVEWGGYTF. The CDR3 bases are TGCAGCGTTGAGCGGAGAGTTGAGTGGGGTGGCTACACCTTC.

The chain joins TRBV14 to TRBJ1-1; 7 bases are shared with TRBD1. The CDR3 sequence is 13 residues long. V shed 0 bases, J shed 10 bases, and the junction held 5 bases outside the gene matches. From germline, CDR1 is SGHDN and CDR2 FVKESK. CDR3 sequence reads: CASSQDLQGRAFF. In nucleotides, the CDR3 is TGTGCCAGCAGCCAAGATTTACAGGGGAGAGCTTTCTTT.

The gene calls are TRBV5-1 and TRBJ1-2; the D gene is possibly TRBD1 (6 bases). V lost 4 bases and J 0 bases, leaving 22 bases between the germline ends. The CDR3 sequence is 18 residues long. Germline CDR1 reads SGHRS; CDR2 reads YFSETQ. The CDR3 is CASSPPEHYRAPNYGYTF. DNA of the CDR3: TGCGCCAGCAGCCCGCCCGAACATTACAGGGCCCCTAACTATGGCTACACCTTC.

The gene calls are TRBV7-2 and TRBJ2-7, with 11 bases identical to TRBD2. The CDR3 consists of 15 residues. In germline, CDR1 is SGHTA, CDR2 FQGNSA. The V gene end was trimmed by 3 bases and the J gene end by 3 bases; junction bases not matched to a gene: 4. The CDR3 is CASSLELAGDYEQYF. The DNA of the CDR3 is TGTGCCAGCAGCTTGGAACTAGCGGGGGACTACGAGCAGTACTTC.

The chain uses TRBV15 and TRBJ1-4, with a possible D match to TRBD1 (5 bases). Trimming pared 5 bases from V and 4 bases from J, leaving 14 bases between. From germline, CDR1 is LNHNV and CDR2 YYDKDF (reference sequence). The CDR3 runs 15 residues. This CDR3 is CATSGEAGLNEKLFF. The CDR3 DNA reads as TGTGCCACCAGCGGGGAAGCGGGACTTAATGAAAAACTGTTTTTT.

V usage is TRBV18 and J usage is TRBJ2-1; D gene uncertain. Germline V gene sequence: CDR1 KGHSH, CDR2 LQKENI. The CDR3 is 13 amino acids. V dropped 6 bases and J dropped 0 bases, with 6 bases sitting between them. CDR3 nucleotide sequence: TGTGCCAGCTCGGCTACCTCCTACAATGAGCAGTTCTTC. Translating it yields CASSATSYNEQFF. The complete variable domain, with remaining parts taken from reference TRBV18 and TRBJ2-1, reads NAGVMQNPRHLVRRRGQEARLRCSPMKGHSHVYWYRQLPEEGLKFMVYLQKENIIDESGMPKERFSAEFPKEGPSILRIQQVVRGDSAAYFCASSATSYNEQFFGPGTRLTVL.

The CDR3 DNA sequence: TGTGCCAGCAGTTTGGTGCTAGCGGGTTACAATGAGCAGTTCTTC. Amino acid sequence: CASSLVLAGYNEQFF. The chain employs TRBV27 and TRBJ2-1; 8 nucleotides match TRBD2. The CDR3 is 15 residues long. V gave up 3 bases and J gave up 4 bases; unmatched junction bases: 5. Germline loops: CDR1 MNHEY, CDR2 SMNVEV (reference sequence).

The genes are TRBV6-1 and TRBJ2-5; 9 nucleotides match TRBD2. Unmatched junction bases numbered 3, after V lost 2 bases and J lost 5 bases. The CDR3 spans 14 residues. Germline V gene data show CDR1 as MNHNS and CDR2 as SASEGT. For the CDR3, the DNA is TGTGCCAGCAGTGAAAGGGCGGGAGGGGAGACCCAGTACTTC. Amino acid sequence: CASSERAGGETQYF.

V and J are TRBV6-5 and TRBJ1-2; D possibly corresponds to TRBD1 (5 bases). The CDR3 extends over 13 amino acids. Trimming took 5 bases from V and 4 from J, leaving 11 bases between them. The germline CDR1 and CDR2 sequences are MNHEY and SVGAGI. CDR3 sequence (DNA): TGTGCCAGCAGTAGACAGATTAGCTATGGCTACACCTTC. Its protein product is CASSRQISYGYTF.

The J gene is TRBJ2-1, the V gene TRBV4-3, with 8 bases aligning to TRBD1. V trimming: 2 bases; J trimming: 4 bases; junction bases outside the gene matches: 7. Per germline, CDR1 LGHNA and CDR2 YSLEER. CDR3 length: 16 residues. CDR3 protein: CASSQKIRTGYNEQFF. The CDR3 nucleotides read TGCGCCAGCAGCCAAAAAATCCGGACAGGGTACAATGAGCAGTTCTTC.

This clone has just a few counts. V gene TRBV16 combines with J gene TRBJ1-2; a weak D match, TRBD1 (5 bases). Germline CDR1 reads KGHSY; CDR2 reads FQNENV. Trimming cost V 3 bases and J 6 bases, with 17 bases left between them. The CDR3 has 15 amino acids. CDR3 nucleotides: TGTGCCAGCAGCCAGGGCCCTTCACGGGGCCATGGCTACACCTTC. Amino acids: CASSQGPSRGHGYTF.

This clone was seen only once. This chain connects TRBV2 to TRBJ1-3, with D possibly being TRBD1 (6 bases). There are 14 residues in the CDR3. Trimming removed 5 bases from V and 3 bases from J, with 11 bases in between. From germline, CDR1 is SNHLY and CDR2 FYNNEI. DNA of the CDR3: TGTGCCAGCAGTACCGGGGGCATTGGAAACACCATATATTTT. It is translated as CASSTGGIGNTIYF.

The rearrangement joins TRBV6-5 to TRBJ1-4; D not certain. Trimming pared 0 bases from V and 7 bases from J, leaving 6 bases between. Per the germline V gene, CDR1 is MNHEY and CDR2 is SVGAGI. This CDR3 region has 13 residues. The CDR3 here is CASSYSLGEKLFF. The CDR3 nucleotides read TGTGCCAGCAGTTACTCGTTAGGTGAAAAACTGTTTTTT.

The chain recombines TRBV6-5 with TRBJ1-1; D remains ambiguous. V was shortened by 7 bases and J by 1 base, with 16 bases between the two germline ends. The germline gives CDR1 MNHEY, CDR2 SVGAGI. The length of the CDR3 is 15 residues. CDR3 protein: CASKTVGIGNTEAFF. The CDR3 bases are TGTGCCAGCAAAACAGTAGGGATTGGGAACACTGAAGCTTTCTTT.

V gene TRBV5-1 combines with J gene TRBJ2-5, with 8 positions matching TRBD2. The CDR3 is 18 residues long. Per germline, CDR1 SGHRS and CDR2 YFSETQ. After removal of 3 bases from V and 5 bases from J, the junction contained 18 bases not matched to a gene. CDR3 DNA: TGCGCCAGCAGCTCGGGAGGGTTAGCGGGGACCGAGATGGAGACCCAGTACTTC. Protein product: CASSSGGLAGTEMETQYF.